This T cell receptor (beta chain) was profiled in a study of lymphopenia after photon versus proton radiotherapy. Clones were read by immunoSEQ multiplex PCR, and TCRdb kept only the in-frame ones, dropping some. In the table there are roughly 29,000 clones, about 87% of which are singletons. Details on this clone: The antigen is not known.

Study observations and caveats: Authors raise, but do not show, better survival with proton therapy. Under photons, naive T cells and diversity fell while effector/memory populations rose.

The germline CDR1 and CDR2 sequences are MNHEY and SVGAGI. The trim removed 7 bases at V and 3 bases at J, leaving 8 bases unmatched. This CDR3 contains 15 residues. The receptor comes from a woman aged 55-69 years with cholangiocarcinoma. Some clones in this sample may be carry-over from other donors' samples. The V gene is TRBV6-5, the J gene TRBJ2-1; 8 positions agree with TRBD2. The material was peripheral blood, obtained from a patient treated with proton-based radiotherapy. CDR3: CASNPGGDLYNEQFF. The DNA of the CDR3 is TGTGCCAGCAACCCGGGGGGGGACCTCTACAATGAGCAGTTCTTC.